This T cell receptor (beta chain) emerged from a study of PD-L1 blockade in urothelial cancer. The data were produced by immunoSEQ multiplex PCR, yet TCRdb's version contains in-frame clones alone and is incomplete. Of approximately 58,000 clones listed, 82% are singletons. The CDR3 sequence is 16 residues long. Unmatched junction bases numbered 1, after V lost 2 bases and J lost 2 bases. Germline assignment: CDR1 MNHEY and CDR2 SMNVEV (reference sequence). The source was PBMCs, collected around atezolizumab (anti-PD-L1) treatment. This clonotype was sampled from a man between 65 and 80 years old with urothelial cancer. V gene TRBV27 combines with J gene TRBJ2-7; 15 bases match TRBD2. The CDR3 sequence: CASSLRTSGRAYEQYF. The CDR3 bases are TGTGCCAGCAGTTTACGGACTAGCGGGAGGGCCTACGAGCAGTACTTC.